The T cell receptor (beta chain) under discussion was sequenced for a study of blood T cell repertoires in COVID-19 (dated by TCRdb to the early 2020s). The study in broad terms: Samples from collaborators originated in the United States, Italy and Spain and spanned both the acute and convalescent phases of COVID-19. Where available, HLA class I and class II types were taken from metadata supplied by the sample provider and were not determined by assay-based typing. Subjects who had been exposed to COVID-19, were actively infected with it, or had recovered from it provided the deeply sampled blood TCRbeta repertoires that made up the dataset. Samples were obtained from the ongoing ImmuneRACE study (first 160 participants) and from about 1,300 subjects provided by 6 global collaborators. The repertoires were released in a freely available public database intended as a resource for research on the immune response to SARS-CoV-2. A de-identified subject ID, COVID-19 status, age in years and sex were almost always included in the sample metadata. The material from the prospective study consisted of cDNA or gDNA derived from T cells, B-cell-depleted T cells, or PBMCs.

V is reduced by 4 bases and J by 4 bases, leaving a spacing of 12 bases between them. The CDR3 starts with the cysteine, ends with the phenylalanine, and has 14 residues. Just the 42-base CDR3 DNA is kept, in frame starting at base 1. Reading the germline V gene gives CDR1 SGDLS and CDR2 YYNGEE. Whole blood was collected in K2EDTA tubes by collaborating institutions according to the institutions' own protocols. For TCRbeta analysis, collaborator samples were shipped as frozen whole blood, as isolated PBMCs, or as DNA extracted from either sample type. What the work shows at the level of the full study, not this receptor alone: The quantity of clinical and demographic metadata differed by source and by participant and was supplied without curation.

The immunoSEQ Assay, a bias-controlled multiplex PCR, was used to amplify TCRbeta CDR3 regions from genomic DNA. Per the original workflow: Within the assay, amplification of reference gene primers was used to estimate how many nucleated cells each sample contained. To quantify the absolute abundance of each unique TCRbeta CDR3 rearrangement, sequence reads were collapsed and filtered. For each sample, productive Simpson clonality was calculated as the square root of Simpson's diversity index over productive rearrangements. The clones in this table, taken by TCRdb from immuneACCESS, are in-frame only. Not every clone is retained; where verified, under half of the shortfall comes from an unresolved V gene, and the cause of the rest is unknown. That table furnishes V, J and clone size, whereas the DNA furnished D and trimming. This sample comprises 250,000 to 300,000 clones, approximately 90% of them detected only once. Over 3.5% of the sample rests with the top ten.

As for this clone: Its antigen remains unidentified. No much larger clonotype is one base removed from it; base qualities were not supplied.

The receptor comes from a woman between 40 and 50 years old with acute or convalescent COVID-19. Sequenced material: peripheral blood. The V gene is TRBV9 and the J gene is TRBJ1-3; no D gene can be assigned with confidence. In nucleotides, the sequence is TGTGCCAGCAGCCCCCCGGGAGGGGGAAACACCATATATTTT. This is translated as CASSPPGGGNTIYF.